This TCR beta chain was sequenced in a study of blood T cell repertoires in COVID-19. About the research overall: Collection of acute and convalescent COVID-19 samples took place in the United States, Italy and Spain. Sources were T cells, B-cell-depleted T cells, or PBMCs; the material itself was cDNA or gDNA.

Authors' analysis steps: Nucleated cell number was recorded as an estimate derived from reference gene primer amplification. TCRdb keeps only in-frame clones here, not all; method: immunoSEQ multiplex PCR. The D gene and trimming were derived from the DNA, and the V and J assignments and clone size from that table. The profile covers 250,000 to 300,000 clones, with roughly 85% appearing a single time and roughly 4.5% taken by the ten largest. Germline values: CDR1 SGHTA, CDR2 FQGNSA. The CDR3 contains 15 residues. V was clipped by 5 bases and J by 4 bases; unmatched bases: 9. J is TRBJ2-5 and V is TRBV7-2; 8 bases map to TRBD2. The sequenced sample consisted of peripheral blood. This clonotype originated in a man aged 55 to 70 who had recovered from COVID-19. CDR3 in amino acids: CASSAGLVVGETQYF. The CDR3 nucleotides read TGTGCCAGCAGCGCGGGACTAGTGGTGGGAGAGACCCAGTACTTC.